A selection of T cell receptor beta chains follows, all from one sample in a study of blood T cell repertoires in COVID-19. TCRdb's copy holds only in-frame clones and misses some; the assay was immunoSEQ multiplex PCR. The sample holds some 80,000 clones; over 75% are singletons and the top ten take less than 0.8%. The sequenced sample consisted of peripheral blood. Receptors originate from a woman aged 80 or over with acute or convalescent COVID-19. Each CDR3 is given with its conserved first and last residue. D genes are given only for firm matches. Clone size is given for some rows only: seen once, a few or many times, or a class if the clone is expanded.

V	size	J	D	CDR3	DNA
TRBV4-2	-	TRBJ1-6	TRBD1	CASSPGQGLYSPLHF	TGTGCCAGCAGCCCCGGACAGGGCTTGTACTCACCCCTCCACTTT
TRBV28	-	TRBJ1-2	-	CASSLGRVYGYTF	TGTGCCAGCAGTTTGGGCAGGGTTTATGGCTACACCTTC
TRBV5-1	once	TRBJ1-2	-	CASSLDGNYGYTF	TGCGCCAGCAGCTTGGACGGTAACTATGGCTACACCTTC
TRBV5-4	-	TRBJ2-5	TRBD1	CASSLMTGTGLETQYF	TGTGCCAGCAGCTTGATGACCGGGACAGGGTTAGAGACCCAGTACTTC
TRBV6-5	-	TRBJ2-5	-	CASTVEKETQYF	TGTGCCAGCACGGTCGAAAAAGAGACCCAGTACTTC
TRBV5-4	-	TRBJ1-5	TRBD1	CASSIQGGSNQPQHF	TGTGCCAGCAGCATCCAGGGGGGCAGCAATCAGCCCCAGCATTTT
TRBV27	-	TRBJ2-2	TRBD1	CASRPGQGFGELFF	TGTGCCAGCAGACCGGGACAGGGGTTTGGGGAGCTGTTTTTT
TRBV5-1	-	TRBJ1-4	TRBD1	CASSLGGQGYEKLFF	TGCGCCAGCAGCTTGGGGGGACAGGGTTATGAAAAACTGTTTTTT
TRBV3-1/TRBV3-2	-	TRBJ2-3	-	CASSSRGTQYF	TGTGCCAGCAGCTCCCGGGGTACGCAGTATTTT
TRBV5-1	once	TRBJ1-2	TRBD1	CASSLSPGQGPGYTF	TGCGCCAGCAGCTTGTCTCCGGGACAGGGACCCGGCTACACCTTC
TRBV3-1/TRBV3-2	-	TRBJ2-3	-	CASSTIPTPTDTQYF	TGTGCCAGCAGCACTATCCCCACTCCTACAGATACGCAGTATTTT
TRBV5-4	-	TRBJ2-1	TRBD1	CASSQGQGRFDEQFF	TGTGCCAGCAGCCAGGGACAGGGGAGGTTTGATGAGCAGTTCTTC
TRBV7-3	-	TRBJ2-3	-	CASSLMAVTDTQYF	TGTGCCAGCAGCTTAATGGCGGTAACAGATACGCAGTATTTT
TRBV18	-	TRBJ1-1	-	CASSPREGTEAFF	TGTGCCAGCTCACCACGGGAGGGCACTGAAGCTTTCTTT
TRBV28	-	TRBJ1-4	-	CASSSTGLGLFF	TGTGCCAGCAGCTCCACAGGTTTGGGACTGTTTTTT
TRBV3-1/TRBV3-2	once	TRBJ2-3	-	CASKSGSDTQYF	TGTGCCAGCAAATCTGGCTCAGATACGCAGTATTTT
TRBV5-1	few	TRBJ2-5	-	CASSLARAGETQYF	TGCGCCAGCAGCTTGGCCAGGGCCGGCGAGACCCAGTACTTC
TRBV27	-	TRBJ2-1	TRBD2	CASRAGVGGRRQFF	TGTGCCAGCAGAGCGGGAGTCGGAGGCAGGAGGCAGTTCTTC
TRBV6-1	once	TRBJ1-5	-	CASSEFTGTSLNQPQHF	TGTGCCAGCAGTGAATTTACAGGCACCAGCCTAAATCAGCCCCAGCATTTT
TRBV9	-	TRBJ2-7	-	CASSVAPTGTYEQYF	TGTGCCAGCAGCGTAGCCCCGACAGGAACCTACGAGCAGTACTTC
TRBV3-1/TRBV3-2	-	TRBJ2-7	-	CASSPTGREKDYEQYF	TGTGCCAGCAGCCCGACAGGGCGGGAAAAAGACTACGAGCAGTACTTC
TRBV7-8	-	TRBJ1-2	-	CASSPRGGLDYGYTF	TGTGCCAGCAGCCCCCGGGGGGGTCTCGACTATGGCTACACCTTC
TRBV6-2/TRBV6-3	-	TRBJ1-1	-	CASSSQGRTEAFF	TGTGCCAGCAGTTCACAGGGAAGGACTGAAGCTTTCTTT
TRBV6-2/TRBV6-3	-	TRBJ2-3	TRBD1	CASSSLGQGTTDTQYF	TGTGCCAGCAGTTCACTCGGACAGGGGACAACAGATACGCAGTATTTT
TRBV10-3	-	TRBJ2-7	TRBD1	CAISEGQAYEQYF	TGTGCCATCAGTGAGGGACAGGCCTACGAGCAGTACTTC
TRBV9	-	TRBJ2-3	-	CASSVDEGLTDTQYF	TGTGCCAGCAGCGTAGATGAGGGTCTCACAGATACGCAGTATTTT